The following is a T cell receptor beta chain sequence with its context. Germline trimming cut 0 bases from V and 3 bases from J; bases unmatched to any gene: 4. The CDR3 sequence is 16 residues long. Germline V gene sequence: CDR1 MNHEY, CDR2 SMNVEV (reference sequence). These data are taken from a study of blood T cell repertoires in COVID-19. Study-level information: Some COVID-19 samples were acute and others convalescent; all came from the United States, Italy and Spain. PBMCs, B-cell-depleted T cells, or T cells provided the cDNA or gDNA that made up the material.

Authors' processing steps: Quantification of nucleated cells was approximated via reference gene primer amplification. The method was immunoSEQ multiplex PCR; TCRdb's version includes in-frame clones alone and lacks a portion of them. V and J calls and clone size are as listed in that table; D and trimming were resolved from the DNA. The repertoire holds about 260,000 clones, with 70% to 85% as singletons. The specimen sequenced was peripheral blood. This receptor was taken from a woman older than 75 with acute or convalescent COVID-19. The V gene is TRBV27, the J gene TRBJ2-1; 8 nucleotides line up with TRBD2. The CDR3 region is CASSLSSGRVYNEQFF. The CDR3 DNA sequence: TGTGCCAGCAGTTTATCATCCGGGAGGGTCTACAATGAGCAGTTCTTC.